This entry lists 9 T cell receptor beta chains sequenced from one sample in a study of blood T cell repertoires in COVID-19. Produced via immunoSEQ multiplex PCR; TCRdb's table is partial and in-frame only. The table includes over 60,000 clones, approximately 80% detected once. Sequencing was carried out using peripheral blood. The receptor source for this set is a man aged 45-65 years with COVID-19, enrolled during active disease.

This chain connects TRBV6-5 to TRBJ2-7, with 9 bases matching TRBD2. Germline values: CDR1 MNHEY, CDR2 SVGAGI. CDR3 length equals 14 residues. V lost 10 bases and J lost 2; bases outside the gene matches: 9. The CDR3: CATHIVAGAYEQYF. Written as DNA, the CDR3 is TGTGCCACCCACATTGTAGCGGGGGCCTACGAGCAGTACTTC.

The chain recombines TRBV7-5 with TRBJ2-5; the D segment call TRBD2 is taken from the table without a DNA check. TRBV7-5 counts as a pseudogene. This CDR3 is 12 amino acids long. CDR3 loop: CATSVREETQYF. DNA for the CDR3: TGTGCCACCTCGGTGCGGGAAGAGACCCAGTACTTC.

This clone was detected once. The chain uses TRBV6-5 and TRBJ2-5; the match to TRBD1 covers 7 bases. V lost 6 bases, J lost 3 bases, and 4 bases stayed unmatched. CDR3 length: 13 amino acids. Germline CDR1 reads MNHEY; CDR2 reads SVGAGI. The CDR3: CASRAGGKETQYF. The CDR3 nucleotides read TGTGCCAGCAGAGCAGGGGGAAAAGAGACCCAGTACTTC.

The gene calls are TRBV5-8 and TRBJ1-1; TRBD1 might be the D (6 bases). Germline-derived CDR1 and CDR2 are SGHTS and YDEGEE. V gave up 6 bases and J gave up 0 bases, with 12 bases separating them. The CDR3 has 14 amino acids. The CDR3 spells CASTRTEMNTEAFF. In nucleotides, the CDR3 is TGTGCCAGCACCCGGACAGAAATGAACACTGAAGCTTTCTTT. The whole variable domain, filled in from reference TRBV5-8 and TRBJ1-1, reads EAGVTQSPTHLIKTRGQQATLRCSPISGHTSVYWYQQALGLGLQFLLWYDEGEERNRGNFPPRFSGRQFPNYSSELNVNALELEDSALYLCASTRTEMNTEAFFGQGTRLTVV.

The chain carries TRBV5-1 and TRBJ1-2, with D perhaps matching TRBD1 (6 bases). This CDR3 has 15 residues. The V end was cut by 4 bases, the J end by 3 bases, with 16 bases between. Germline CDR1 is SGHRS and CDR2 is YFSETQ. The CDR3 here is CASSQGSAMDYGYTF. Written as DNA, the CDR3 is TGCGCCAGCAGCCAGGGGTCGGCTATGGACTATGGCTACACCTTC.

CDR3 in DNA: TGTGCCAGCGGCCTCACTAGCGTGGGGACAGATACGCAGTATTTT. The encoded protein is CASGLTSVGTDTQYF. The rearrangement uses TRBV28 and TRBJ2-3, with 7 bases that match TRBD2. The junction had 11 bases not matched to a gene; V was cut back by 8 bases and J by 3 bases. Germline CDR1 is MDHEN and CDR2 is SYDVKM. The CDR3 is 15 residues long.

This clone was counted between two and nine times. The chain joins TRBV19 to TRBJ1-1, with 12 bases lining up with TRBD1. Trimming removed 7 bases from V and 5 bases from J; junction bases left unmatched: 11. The length of the CDR3 is 16 residues. Germline CDR1 reads LNHDA; CDR2 reads SQIVND (reference sequence). CDR3: CASNLPGQGAQTEAFF. CDR3 nucleotides: TGTGCCAGTAATCTCCCGGGACAGGGGGCTCAGACTGAAGCTTTCTTT.

The chain couples TRBV5-8 to TRBJ1-5; 9 bases line up with TRBD1. The ends lost 4 bases at V and 7 bases at J; junction bases unmatched: 9. The germline V gene has CDR1 SGHTS and CDR2 YDEGEE. This CDR3 contains 15 residues. CDR3 coding DNA: TGTGCCAGCAGCCCCGTGACAGGGGGGGGCCAGCCCCAGCATTTT. The encoded protein is CASSPVTGGGQPQHF.

CDR3 DNA sequence: TGTGCCAGTACCTTGCGGGACAGGGTGGACACCGGGGAGCTGTTTTTT. As protein: CASTLRDRVDTGELFF. V gene TRBV19 combines with J gene TRBJ2-2; 9 bases line up with TRBD1. The CDR3 runs 16 residues. Germline trimming cut 7 bases from V and 3 bases from J; bases unmatched to any gene: 9. CDR1 is LNHDA and CDR2 is SQIVND in the germline V gene (reference sequence).